This T cell receptor beta chain was sequenced during a study of cytotoxic CD8 clonotypes in ibrutinib-treated CLL. Study results and limitations: Clonality at baseline surpassed age-matched healthy donors and tracked circulating CD8+ T-cell counts.

This clone was observed a single time. Its antigen is not identified. Data came from immunoSEQ multiplex PCR; TCRdb stores just in-frame clones and leaves some out. The data show 300,000 or so clones, with 67% seen just once and roughly 6.7% held by the top ten. Trimming removed 2 bases from V and 4 bases from J; junction bases left unmatched: 2. The CDR3 is 13 residues long. Germline assignment: CDR1 SGHRS and CDR2 YFSETQ. The sequenced sample was PBMCs, obtained after 36 months of ibrutinib treatment. The clonotype comes from a human donor with chronic lymphocytic leukemia. This chain links TRBV5-1 with TRBJ2-5; 7 bases align to TRBD2. The DNA for the CDR3 is TGCGCCAGCAGCTTTCGGGAGGCAGAGACCCAGTACTTC. Protein: CASSFREAETQYF.